This T cell receptor (beta chain) was retrieved from a study of T cell changes during pregnancy in multiple sclerosis. V lost 5 bases and J lost 3; bases outside the gene matches: 3. The CDR3 runs to 14 residues. In germline, CDR1 is SGHAT, CDR2 FQNNGV. Method: immunoSEQ multiplex PCR; TCRdb's copy keeps in-frame clones and lacks some. The sample includes over 55,000 clones, 85% to 90% seen only once; the top ten take roughly 5%. The sequenced sample was peripheral blood from another person, used as feeder cells. This sequence originates from a human donor whose cells served as feeder cells for cultures in a pregnancy study. The chain joins TRBV11-2 to TRBJ2-1; 8 bases line up with TRBD2. CDR3 nucleotides: TGTGCCAGCAGCGCCGGGACTAGCTACAATGAGCAGTTCTTC. It translates to CASSAGTSYNEQFF.